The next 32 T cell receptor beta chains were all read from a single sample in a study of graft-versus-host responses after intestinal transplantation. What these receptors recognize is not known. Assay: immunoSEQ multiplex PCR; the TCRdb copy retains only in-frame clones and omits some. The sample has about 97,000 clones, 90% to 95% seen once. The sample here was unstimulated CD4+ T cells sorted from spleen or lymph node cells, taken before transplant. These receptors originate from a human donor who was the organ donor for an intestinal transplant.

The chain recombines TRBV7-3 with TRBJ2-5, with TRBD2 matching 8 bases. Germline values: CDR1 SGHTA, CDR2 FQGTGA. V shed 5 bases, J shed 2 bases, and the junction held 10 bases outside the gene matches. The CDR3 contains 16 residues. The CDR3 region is CASSPEGTRAQETQYF. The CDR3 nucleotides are TGTGCCAGCAGCCCAGAAGGGACTAGAGCTCAAGAGACCCAGTACTTC.

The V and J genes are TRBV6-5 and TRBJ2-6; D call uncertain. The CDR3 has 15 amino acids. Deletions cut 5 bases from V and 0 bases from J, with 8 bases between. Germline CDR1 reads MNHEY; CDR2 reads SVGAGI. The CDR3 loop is CASSAGSSGANVLTF. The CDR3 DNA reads TGTGCCAGCAGTGCCGGGTCCTCTGGGGCCAACGTCCTGACTTTC.

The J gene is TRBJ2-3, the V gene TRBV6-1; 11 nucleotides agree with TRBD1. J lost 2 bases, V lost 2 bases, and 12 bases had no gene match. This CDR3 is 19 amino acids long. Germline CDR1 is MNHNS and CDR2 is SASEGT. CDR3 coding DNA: TGTGCCAGCAGTGAAAAGGACAGGGGGCGTGTATGGTCCACAGATACGCAGTATTTT. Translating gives CASSEKDRGRVWSTDTQYF.

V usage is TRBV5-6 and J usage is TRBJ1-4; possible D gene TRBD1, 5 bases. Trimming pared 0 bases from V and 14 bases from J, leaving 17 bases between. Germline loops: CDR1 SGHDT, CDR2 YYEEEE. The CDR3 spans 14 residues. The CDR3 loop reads CASSLGQLPRHLFF. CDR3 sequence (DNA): TGTGCCAGCAGCTTGGGACAGCTACCTAGGCACCTGTTTTTT.

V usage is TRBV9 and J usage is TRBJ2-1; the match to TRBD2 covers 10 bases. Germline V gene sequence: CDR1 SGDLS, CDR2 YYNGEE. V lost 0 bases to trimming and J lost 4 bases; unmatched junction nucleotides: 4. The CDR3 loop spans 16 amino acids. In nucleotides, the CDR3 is TGTGCCAGCAGCGTAGGGAAAGCGGGGGGGTACAATGAGCAGTTCTTC. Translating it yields CASSVGKAGGYNEQFF. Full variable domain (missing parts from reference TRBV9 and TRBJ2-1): DSGVTQTPKHLITATGQRVTLRCSPRSGDLSVYWYQQSLDQGLQFLIQYYNGEERAKGNILERFSAQQFPDLHSELNLSSLELGDSALYFCASSVGKAGGYNEQFFGPGTRLTVL.

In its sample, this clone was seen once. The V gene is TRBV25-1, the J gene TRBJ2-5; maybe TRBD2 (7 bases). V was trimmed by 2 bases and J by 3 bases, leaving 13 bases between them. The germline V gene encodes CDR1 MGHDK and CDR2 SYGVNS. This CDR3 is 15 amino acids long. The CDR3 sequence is CASSEGGRGKETQYF. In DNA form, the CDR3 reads TGTGCCAGCAGTGAAGGGGGGCGGGGGAAAGAGACCCAGTACTTC.

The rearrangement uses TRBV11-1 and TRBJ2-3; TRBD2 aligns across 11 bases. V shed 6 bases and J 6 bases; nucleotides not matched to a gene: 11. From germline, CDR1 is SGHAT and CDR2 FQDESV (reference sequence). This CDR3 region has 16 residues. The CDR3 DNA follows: TGTGCCAGCAGGAGGCGTGGGACTAGCGGTCGGGATACGCAGTATTTT. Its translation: CASRRRGTSGRDTQYF.

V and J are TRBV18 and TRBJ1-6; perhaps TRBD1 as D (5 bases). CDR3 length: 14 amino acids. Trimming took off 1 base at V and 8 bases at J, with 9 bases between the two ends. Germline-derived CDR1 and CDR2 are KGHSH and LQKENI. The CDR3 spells CASSPLGGDSPLHF. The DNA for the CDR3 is TGTGCCAGCTCACCACTGGGGGGTGATTCACCCCTCCACTTT.

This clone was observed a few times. DNA for the CDR3: TGTGCCAGCGTGGGGGCTGACACTGAAGCTTTCTTT. Translating it yields CASVGADTEAFF. The rearrangement links TRBV7-9 to TRBJ1-1; perhaps TRBD1 as D (6 bases). The CDR3 is 12 residues long. Germline V gene data show CDR1 as SEHNR and CDR2 as FQNEAQ (reference sequence). The ends were cut back, 8 bases at V and 3 bases at J, with 10 bases in the middle.

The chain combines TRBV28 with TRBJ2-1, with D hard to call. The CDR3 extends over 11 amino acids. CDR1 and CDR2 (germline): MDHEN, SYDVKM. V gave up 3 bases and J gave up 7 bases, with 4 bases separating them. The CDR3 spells CASSFFNEQFF. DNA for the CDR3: TGTGCCAGCAGTTTCTTTAATGAGCAGTTCTTC. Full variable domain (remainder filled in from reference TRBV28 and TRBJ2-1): DVKVTQSSRYLVKRTGEKVFLECVQDMDHENMFWYRQDPGLGLRLIYFSYDVKMKEKGDIPEGYSVSREKKERFSLILESASTNQTSMYLCASSFFNEQFFGPGTRLTVL.

The CDR3 nucleotides read TGTGCCAGCAGTTCGCCGGGACAGGCCTATTCACCCCTCCACTTT. Translated: CASSSPGQAYSPLHF. The chain combines TRBV28 with TRBJ1-6; 8 nucleotides line up with TRBD1. The CDR3 covers 15 residues. Germline V gives CDR1 MDHEN, CDR2 SYDVKM. Trimming cost V 4 bases and J 8 bases; bases outside gene matches: 7.

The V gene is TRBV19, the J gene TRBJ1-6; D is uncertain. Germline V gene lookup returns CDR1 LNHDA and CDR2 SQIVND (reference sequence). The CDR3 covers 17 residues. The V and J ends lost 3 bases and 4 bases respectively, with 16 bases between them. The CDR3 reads CASSIGTRKIYNSPLHF. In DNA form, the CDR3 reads TGTGCCAGTAGTATTGGAACCAGGAAGATATATAATTCACCCCTCCACTTT.

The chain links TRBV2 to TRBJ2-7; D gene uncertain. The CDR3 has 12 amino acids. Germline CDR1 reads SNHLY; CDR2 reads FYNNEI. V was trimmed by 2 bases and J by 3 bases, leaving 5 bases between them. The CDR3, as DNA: TGTGCCAGCAGTGAACACAGCTACGAGCAGTACTTC. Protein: CASSEHSYEQYF.

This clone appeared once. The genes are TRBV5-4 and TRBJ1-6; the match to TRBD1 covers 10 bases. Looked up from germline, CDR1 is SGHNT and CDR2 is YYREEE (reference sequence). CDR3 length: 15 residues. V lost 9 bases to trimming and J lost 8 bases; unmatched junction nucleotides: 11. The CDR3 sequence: CATRRRGTGDSPLHF. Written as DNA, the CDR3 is TGTGCCACCCGGCGTCGCGGGACAGGGGATTCACCCCTCCACTTT.

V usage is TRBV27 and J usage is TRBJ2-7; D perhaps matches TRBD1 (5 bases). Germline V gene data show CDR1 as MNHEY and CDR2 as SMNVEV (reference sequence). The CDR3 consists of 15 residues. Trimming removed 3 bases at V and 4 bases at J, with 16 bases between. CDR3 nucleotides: TGTGCCAGCAGTTTCCGCGGACACCAAGGGTACGAGCAGTACTTC. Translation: CASSFRGHQGYEQYF.

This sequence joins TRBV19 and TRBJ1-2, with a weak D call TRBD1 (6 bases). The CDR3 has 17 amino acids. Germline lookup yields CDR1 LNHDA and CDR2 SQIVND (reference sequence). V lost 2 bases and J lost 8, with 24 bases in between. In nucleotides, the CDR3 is TGTGCCAGTAGTATATCCCCCTCTAAAAGCGGGGGCCGAGGCTACACCTTC. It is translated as CASSISPSKSGGRGYTF.

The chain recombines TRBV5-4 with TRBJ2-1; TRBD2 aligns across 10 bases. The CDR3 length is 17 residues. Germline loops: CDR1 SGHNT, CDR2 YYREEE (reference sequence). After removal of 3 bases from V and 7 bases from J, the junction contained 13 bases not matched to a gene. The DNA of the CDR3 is TGTGCCAGCAGCTCGACTAGCGGGCCACCAATCGGGAATGAGCAGTTCTTC. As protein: CASSSTSGPPIGNEQFF. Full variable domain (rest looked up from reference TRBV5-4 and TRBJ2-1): ETGVTQSPTHLIKTRGQQVTLRCSSQSGHNTVSWYQQALGQGPQFIFQYYREEENGRGNFPPRFSGLQFPNYSSELNVNALELDDSALYLCASSSTSGPPIGNEQFFGPGTRLTVL.

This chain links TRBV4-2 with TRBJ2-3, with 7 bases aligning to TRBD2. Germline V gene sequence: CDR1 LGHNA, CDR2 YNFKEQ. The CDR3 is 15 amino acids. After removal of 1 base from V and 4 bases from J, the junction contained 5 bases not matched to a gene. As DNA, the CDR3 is TGTGCCAGCAGCCAAGGTTCTCGGGGGGCAGATACGCAGTATTTT. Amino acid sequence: CASSQGSRGADTQYF.

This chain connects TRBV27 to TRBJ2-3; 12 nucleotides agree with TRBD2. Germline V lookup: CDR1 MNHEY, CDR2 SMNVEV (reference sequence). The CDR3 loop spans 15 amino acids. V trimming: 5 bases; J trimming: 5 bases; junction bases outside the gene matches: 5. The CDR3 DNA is TGTGCCAGCAGTAAACTAGCGGGGGGTGAAGATACGCAGTATTTT. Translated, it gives CASSKLAGGEDTQYF.

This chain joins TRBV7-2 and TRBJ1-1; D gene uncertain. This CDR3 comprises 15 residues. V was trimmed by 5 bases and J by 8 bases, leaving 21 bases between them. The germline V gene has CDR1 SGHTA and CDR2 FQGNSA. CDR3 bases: TGTGCCAGCAGCCTCGGTGGTTCGGGTTCGAGGGAAGCTTTCTTT. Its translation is CASSLGGSGSREAFF.

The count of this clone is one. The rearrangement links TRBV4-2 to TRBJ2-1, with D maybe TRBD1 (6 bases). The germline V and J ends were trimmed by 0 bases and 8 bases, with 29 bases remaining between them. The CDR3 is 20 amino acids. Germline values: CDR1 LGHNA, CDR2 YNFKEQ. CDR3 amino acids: CASSQDLGAQGWWNRDEQFF. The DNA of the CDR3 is TGTGCCAGCAGCCAAGACTTAGGGGCACAGGGTTGGTGGAATAGGGATGAGCAGTTCTTC.

CDR3 loop: CASLGHEETQYF. CDR3 bases: TGTGCCAGCCTAGGACATGAAGAGACCCAGTACTTC. The genes are TRBV2 and TRBJ2-5, with D tentatively TRBD1 (5 bases). V was trimmed by 8 bases and J by 3 bases, leaving 10 bases between them. The CDR3 has 12 amino acids. Germline V gene data show CDR1 as SNHLY and CDR2 as FYNNEI.

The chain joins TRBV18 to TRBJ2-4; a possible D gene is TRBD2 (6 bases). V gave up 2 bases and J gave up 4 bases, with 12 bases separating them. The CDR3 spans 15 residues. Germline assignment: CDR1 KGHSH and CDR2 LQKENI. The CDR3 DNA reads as TGTGCCAGCTCACCAGGAGGGTTTTCGAAAAACATTCAGTACTTC. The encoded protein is CASSPGGFSKNIQYF.

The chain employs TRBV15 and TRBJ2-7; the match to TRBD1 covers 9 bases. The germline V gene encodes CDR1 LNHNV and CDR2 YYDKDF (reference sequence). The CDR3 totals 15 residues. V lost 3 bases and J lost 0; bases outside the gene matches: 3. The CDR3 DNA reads TGTGCCACCAGCAGTGGACAGGGGAGCTCCTACGAGCAGTACTTC. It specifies CATSSGQGSSYEQYF.

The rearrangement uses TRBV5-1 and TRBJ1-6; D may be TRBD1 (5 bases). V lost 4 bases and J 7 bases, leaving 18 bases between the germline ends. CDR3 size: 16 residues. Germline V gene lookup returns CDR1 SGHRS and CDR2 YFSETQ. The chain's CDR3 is CASSPAVGRYNSPLHF. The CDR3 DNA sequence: TGCGCCAGCAGCCCGGCGGTGGGGCGTTACAATTCACCCCTCCACTTT.

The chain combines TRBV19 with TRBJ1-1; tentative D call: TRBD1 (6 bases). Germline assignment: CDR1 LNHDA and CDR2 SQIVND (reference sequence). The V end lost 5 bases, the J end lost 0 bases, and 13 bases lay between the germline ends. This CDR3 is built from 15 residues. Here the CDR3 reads CASSEYYRVNTEAFF. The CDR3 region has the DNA TGTGCCAGTAGTGAATACTACAGGGTGAACACTGAAGCTTTCTTT.

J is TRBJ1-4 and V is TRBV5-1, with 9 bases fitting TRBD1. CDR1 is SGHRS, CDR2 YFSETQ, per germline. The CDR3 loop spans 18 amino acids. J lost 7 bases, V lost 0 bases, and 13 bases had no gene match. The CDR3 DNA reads TGCGCCAGCAGCTTGGCGGGAACAGGGGGCAAGGCGGGTGAAAAACTGTTTTTT. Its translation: CASSLAGTGGKAGEKLFF.

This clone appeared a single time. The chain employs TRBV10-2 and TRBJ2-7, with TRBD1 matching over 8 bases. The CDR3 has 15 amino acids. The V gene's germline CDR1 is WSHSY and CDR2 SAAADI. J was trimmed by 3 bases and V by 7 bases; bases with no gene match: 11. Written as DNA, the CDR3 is TGCGCCAGCATCTCCGACAGGGGACCCTTCTACGAGCAGTACTTC. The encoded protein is CASISDRGPFYEQYF.

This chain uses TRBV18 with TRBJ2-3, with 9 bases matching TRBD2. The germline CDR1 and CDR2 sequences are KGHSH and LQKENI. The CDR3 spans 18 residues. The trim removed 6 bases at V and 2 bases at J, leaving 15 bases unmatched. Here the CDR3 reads CASSMTGRGGRITDTQYF. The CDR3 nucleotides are TGTGCCAGCTCCATGACTGGGCGGGGGGGCCGAATCACAGATACGCAGTATTTT. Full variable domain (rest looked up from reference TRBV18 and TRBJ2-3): NAGVMQNPRHLVRRRGQEARLRCSPMKGHSHVYWYRQLPEEGLKFMVYLQKENIIDESGMPKERFSAEFPKEGPSILRIQQVVRGDSAAYFCASSMTGRGGRITDTQYFGPGTRLTVL.

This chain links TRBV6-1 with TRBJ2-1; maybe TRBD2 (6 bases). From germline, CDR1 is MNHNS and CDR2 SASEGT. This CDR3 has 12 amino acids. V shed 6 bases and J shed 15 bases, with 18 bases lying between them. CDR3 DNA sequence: TGTGCCAGCAGGGGGGGTGTAGGGCGGATGTTCTTC. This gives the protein CASRGGVGRMFF.

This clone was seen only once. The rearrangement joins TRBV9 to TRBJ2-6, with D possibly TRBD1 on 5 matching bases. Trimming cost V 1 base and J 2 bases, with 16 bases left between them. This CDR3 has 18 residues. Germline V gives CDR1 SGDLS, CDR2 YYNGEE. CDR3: CASSVSLGRQAGANVLTF. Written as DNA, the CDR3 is TGTGCCAGCAGCGTATCCTTGGGGCGACAAGCTGGGGCCAACGTCCTGACTTTC.

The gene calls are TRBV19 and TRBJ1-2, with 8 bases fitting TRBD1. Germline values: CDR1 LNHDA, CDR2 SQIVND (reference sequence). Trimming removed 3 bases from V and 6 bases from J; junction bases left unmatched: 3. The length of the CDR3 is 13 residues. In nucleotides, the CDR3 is TGTGCCAGTAGTATTGACAGGGGCGATGGCTACACCTTC. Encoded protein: CASSIDRGDGYTF.